This passage covers 26 T cell receptor beta chains from one sample sequenced in a study of Ad26.COV2.S vaccination and SARS-CoV-2 variants. Libraries were prepared by immunoSEQ multiplex PCR; TCRdb keeps only in-frame clonotypes and omits some of them. This table holds about 250,000 clones, around 85% found once. Treatment given: over 15 received Ad26.COV2.S at low or high dose, single or two shots; 5 received placebo; per-sample allocation not given. Day 63 after the first injection of vaccine or placebo was the sampling time. The sample consisted of peripheral blood, taken in a trial of Ad26.COV2.S vaccine versus placebo. The receptor source for this set is a person between 18 and 65 years old who received the Ad26.COV2.S COVID-19 vaccine or a placebo.

The chain joins TRBV3-1 (or the pseudogene TRBV3-2) to TRBJ2-5; tentative D call: TRBD2 (5 bases). CDR1 and CDR2 (germline): LGHDT, YNNKEL (reference sequence). The V end was cut by 4 bases, the J end by 5 bases, with 29 bases between. CDR3 size: 19 residues. CDR3 in DNA: TGTGCCAGCAGCCCTCTATTAAGCGGTCTTCGTGCCAGTGGCGAGACCCAGTACTTC. This translates into CASSPLLSGLRASGETQYF.

For this clone: Other DNA sequences in this specimen translate into the identical CDR3. The chain joins TRBV7-3 to TRBJ2-5, with 8 bases matching TRBD1. The CDR3 sequence is 13 residues long. The V gene's germline CDR1 is SGHTA and CDR2 FQGTGA. The ends lost 2 bases at V and 4 bases at J; junction bases unmatched: 0. The CDR3 DNA reads TGTGCCAGCAGCTTAGGACAGGGAGAGACCCAGTACTTC. Amino acids: CASSLGQGETQYF. Based on the CDR3 plus reference TRBV7-3 and TRBJ2-5, the full variable domain is GAGVSQTPSNKVTEKGKYVELRCDPISGHTALYWYRQSLGQGPEFLIYFQGTGAADDSGLPNDRFFAVRPEGSVSTLKIQRTERGDSAVYLCASSLGQGETQYFGPGTRLLVL.

This chain uses TRBV19 with TRBJ1-6, with D maybe TRBD1 (5 bases). Germline CDR1 is LNHDA and CDR2 is SQIVND (reference sequence). This CDR3 is 16 amino acids long. Trimming removed 1 base at V and 2 bases at J, with 9 bases between. The DNA for the CDR3 is TGTGCCAGTAGTATAGTCCTGGGGGCCTATAATTCACCCCTCCACTTT. Its translation: CASSIVLGAYNSPLHF.

The chain couples TRBV12-5 to TRBJ2-2; D may be TRBD1 (6 bases). Germline-derived CDR1 and CDR2 are LGHNT and FRNRAP. The V and J ends lost 3 bases and 5 bases respectively, with 13 bases between them. CDR3 length equals 15 residues. DNA for the CDR3: TGTGCTAGTGGTTTCTTCAGGACAGAGACCGGGGAGCTGTTTTTT. Encoded protein: CASGFFRTETGELFF. The whole variable domain, remainder taken from reference TRBV12-5 and TRBJ2-2, is DARVTQTPRHKVTEMGQEVTMRCQPILGHNTVFWYRQTMMQGLELLAYFRNRAPLDDSGMPKDRFSAEMPDATLATLKIQPSEPRDSAVYFCASGFFRTETGELFFGEGSRLTVL.

This sequence joins TRBV12-5 and TRBJ2-3; tentative D call: TRBD2 (7 bases). V shed 5 bases and J shed 0 bases, with 21 bases lying between them. The CDR3 runs to 18 residues. CDR1 and CDR2 (germline): LGHNT, FRNRAP. This chain's CDR3 is CASGAGAWAAPSTDTQYF. CDR3 nucleotides: TGTGCTAGTGGTGCGGGGGCCTGGGCAGCACCTAGCACAGATACGCAGTATTTT.

The V call is TRBV18, the J call TRBJ1-2, with D tentatively TRBD1 (5 bases). CDR3 length: 15 residues. The germline CDR1 and CDR2 sequences are KGHSH and LQKENI. V was pared by 3 bases and J by 3 bases, with 14 bases between. The CDR3, as DNA: TGTGCCAGCTCACCTGGGGGGAAAAGGGACTATGGCTACACCTTC. Encoded protein: CASSPGGKRDYGYTF. Supplemented by reference TRBV18 and TRBJ1-2, the full variable domain reads NAGVMQNPRHLVRRRGQEARLRCSPMKGHSHVYWYRQLPEEGLKFMVYLQKENIIDESGMPKERFSAEFPKEGPSILRIQQVVRGDSAAYFCASSPGGKRDYGYTFGSGTRLTVV.

CDR3 amino acids: CASSLNGVTDTQYF. The CDR3 nucleotides are TGTGCCAGCAGCTTAAATGGAGTCACAGATACGCAGTATTTT. The rearrangement links TRBV7-3 to TRBJ2-3, with no clear D. There are 14 residues in the CDR3. The germline V gene encodes CDR1 SGHTA and CDR2 FQGTGA. V gave up 1 base and J gave up 2 bases, with 7 bases separating them.

This chain joins TRBV4-3 and TRBJ2-1; 10 bases align to TRBD2. This CDR3 region has 18 residues. CDR1 and CDR2 from the germline V gene are LGHNA and YSLEER. V shed 3 bases and J 3 bases; nucleotides not matched to a gene: 11. CDR3 loop: CASSQETSGYGFYNEQFF. The DNA of the CDR3 is TGCGCCAGCAGCCAGGAGACTAGCGGGTACGGATTCTACAATGAGCAGTTCTTC.

The rearrangement joins TRBV4-3 to TRBJ1-4; the match to TRBD1 covers 7 bases. Germline V gene lookup returns CDR1 LGHNA and CDR2 YSLEER. The CDR3 length is 13 residues. V was clipped by 4 bases and J by 10 bases; unmatched bases: 6. CDR3 sequence (DNA): TGCGCCAGCAGCCCGCGACAGGGTGTAAAACTGTTTTTT. Its translation: CASSPRQGVKLFF.

This chain joins TRBV4-2 and TRBJ2-3; D gene unclear. V was shortened by 10 bases and J by 1 base, with 9 bases between the two germline ends. CDR3 size: 12 residues. Germline-derived CDR1 and CDR2 are LGHNA and YNFKEQ. In nucleotides, the CDR3 is TGTGCCACCAGGCTGGGCACAGATACGCAGTATTTT. This encodes CATRLGTDTQYF.

This clone was recorded a few times. The V call is TRBV9, the J call TRBJ1-1, with TRBD1 matching over 12 bases. Germline CDR1 is SGDLS and CDR2 is YYNGEE. Unmatched junction bases numbered 5, after V lost 3 bases and J lost 2 bases. The CDR3 length is 16 residues. The CDR3 here is CASSAPGQGANTEAFF. CDR3 bases: TGTGCCAGCAGCGCCCCGGGACAGGGGGCAAACACTGAAGCTTTCTTT.

The chain employs TRBV5-1 and TRBJ2-3; 12 positions match TRBD2. Trimming removed 4 bases from V and 5 bases from J; junction bases left unmatched: 8. CDR1 SGHRS and CDR2 YFSETQ come from the germline V gene. The CDR3 is 16 residues long. The CDR3 DNA reads TGCGCCAGCAGCGTTCCTAGCGGGGGGGCCGGAGATACGCAGTATTTT. Its protein product is CASSVPSGGAGDTQYF.

CDR3 loop: CATSRPSGRSTDTQYF. For the CDR3, the DNA is TGTGCCACCAGCAGACCTAGCGGGAGAAGCACAGATACGCAGTATTTT. The V call is TRBV15, the J call TRBJ2-3, with 10 bases that match TRBD2. V was clipped by 2 bases and J by 0 bases; unmatched bases: 2. This CDR3 comprises 16 residues. CDR1 is LNHNV, CDR2 YYDKDF, per germline (reference sequence).

The chain employs TRBV5-6 and TRBJ2-7; TRBD1 matches 7 bases. The germline gives CDR1 SGHDT, CDR2 YYEEEE. Unmatched junction bases numbered 10, after V lost 5 bases and J lost 2 bases. This CDR3 has 15 residues. CDR3 in amino acids: CASRSKGTAAYEQYV. The CDR3 nucleotides read TGTGCCAGCAGATCGAAAGGGACAGCTGCCTACGAGCAGTACGTC.

V usage is TRBV19 and J usage is TRBJ1-4, with a tentative D call TRBD1 (5 bases). V was cut by 4 bases and J by 3 bases, with 15 bases left in between. The CDR3 loop spans 16 amino acids. Per germline, CDR1 LNHDA and CDR2 SQIVND (reference sequence). The CDR3 loop reads CASSTSSGAPNEKLFF. The CDR3 nucleotides read TGTGCCAGTAGTACCTCGAGCGGGGCCCCTAATGAAAAACTGTTTTTT.

The V gene is TRBV27, the J gene TRBJ1-6; a possible D gene is TRBD1 (5 bases). This CDR3 has 18 residues. V dropped 4 bases and J dropped 1 base, with 17 bases sitting between them. Germline CDR1 MNHEY, CDR2 SMNVEV (reference sequence). CDR3 bases: TGTGCCAGCAGTTCGGACAAGGGGCGTTTATCCTATAATTCACCCCTCCACTTT. Translated: CASSSDKGRLSYNSPLHF.

This chain links TRBV27 with TRBJ1-4; D uncertain. The CDR3 runs 14 residues. Germline V gene sequence: CDR1 MNHEY, CDR2 SMNVEV (reference sequence). Trimming removed 6 bases at V and 3 bases at J, with 11 bases between. The CDR3 coding sequence is TGTGCCAGCAGCCGATTCGCAGCTAATGAAAAACTGTTTTTT. This encodes CASSRFAANEKLFF. Full variable domain (outside the CDR3, taken from reference TRBV27 and TRBJ1-4): EAQVTQNPRYLITVTGKKLTVTCSQNMNHEYMSWYRQDPGLGLRQIYYSMNVEVTDKGDVPEGYKVSRKEKRNFPLILESPSPNQTSLYFCASSRFAANEKLFFGSGTQLSVL.

The rearrangement links TRBV3-1 (or the pseudogene TRBV3-2) to TRBJ2-7; the D is unclear. The V end was cut by 5 bases, the J end by 1 base, with 9 bases between. There are 13 residues in the CDR3. The germline V gene encodes CDR1 LGHDT and CDR2 YNNKEL (reference sequence). The DNA for the CDR3 is TGTGCCAGCAGCGAGGCTCCTTCCTACGAGCAGTACTTC. Its translation is CASSEAPSYEQYF.

The chain joins TRBV5-1 to TRBJ1-1; D is perhaps TRBD1 (5 bases). Trimming cost V 4 bases and J 6 bases, with 13 bases left between them. Per the germline V gene, CDR1 is SGHRS and CDR2 is YFSETQ. CDR3 length: 13 residues. The CDR3 protein is CASSIMGPAEAFF. The CDR3 DNA is TGCGCCAGCAGCATAATGGGGCCTGCTGAAGCTTTCTTT.

The chain uses TRBV27 and TRBJ1-1; the D is unclear. V lost 4 bases to trimming and J lost 1 base, with 10 bases between them. Germline CDR1 reads MNHEY; CDR2 reads SMNVEV (reference sequence). CDR3 length: 14 residues. In DNA, the CDR3 is TGTGCCAGCAGTTGGGTTGGAGGGAACACTGAAGCTTTCTTT. It is translated as CASSWVGGNTEAFF.

This chain connects TRBV10-3 to TRBJ2-7, with a tentative D call TRBD2 (6 bases). CDR3 size: 15 residues. V lost 3 bases, J lost 3 bases, and 15 bases lay in between. Germline CDR1 reads ENHRY; CDR2 reads SYGVKD. The CDR3 here is CAISDPEAGYYEQYV. The DNA for the CDR3 is TGTGCCATCAGTGATCCCGAGGCGGGATACTACGAGCAGTACGTC.

This sequence joins TRBV7-8 and TRBJ2-7; D gene uncertain. Germline assignment: CDR1 SGHVS and CDR2 FQNEAQ. Trimming cost V 4 bases and J 6 bases, with 13 bases left between them. The CDR3 spans 13 residues. The chain's CDR3 is CASSYGPLLEQYF. DNA for the CDR3: TGTGCCAGCAGCTACGGGCCCCTCCTCGAGCAGTACTTC.

The chain joins TRBV2 to TRBJ1-3; 8 bases fit TRBD1. The CDR3 is made up of 17 amino acids. Germline V gene sequence: CDR1 SNHLY, CDR2 FYNNEI. The V gene end was trimmed by 8 bases and the J gene end by 6 bases; junction bases not matched to a gene: 18. The CDR3 DNA reads as TGTGCCAGCGGAAGAATTAAGACCCCGGGACAGGCAAACACCATATATTTT. It codes for CASGRIKTPGQANTIYF.

CDR3 DNA: TGCGCCAGCAGCCATCCGCGACCTAGTGAGGAGCAGTTCTTC. Amino acids: CASSHPRPSEEQFF. The V gene is TRBV5-1, the J gene TRBJ2-1; unclear D gene. The CDR3 contains 14 residues. Trimming removed 4 bases from V and 10 bases from J, with 18 bases in between. Per the germline V gene, CDR1 is SGHRS and CDR2 is YFSETQ.

The CDR3 DNA sequence: TGCAGCGTTCACAGGGATTCCACAGATACGCAGTATTTT. The encoded protein is CSVHRDSTDTQYF. The chain recombines TRBV29-1 with TRBJ2-3, with D perhaps matching TRBD1 (6 bases). The ends were cut back, 5 bases at V and 2 bases at J, with 11 bases in the middle. This CDR3 has 13 residues. Germline CDR1 and CDR2: SQVTM and ANQGSEA.

In its sample, this clone was seen a few times. This chain links TRBV7-2 with TRBJ1-4; tentative D call: TRBD1 (5 bases). CDR1 SGHTA and CDR2 FQGNSA come from the germline V gene. CDR3 length: 15 residues. Trimming shortened V by 0 bases and J by 6 bases, and 11 bases separated the two germline ends. The CDR3 region is CASSLASGAYEKLFF. The CDR3 DNA follows: TGTGCCAGCAGCTTAGCTTCCGGGGCTTATGAAAAACTGTTTTTT.